The clone carrying this T cell receptor (beta chain) was counted a single time. Its matching antigen is unknown. This sample is part of a study of cytomegalovirus exposure and HLA in healthy donors. For the study at large: As released early, the data held roughly 85 million unique TCRs from HLA-typed donors. Overall study results and limits: A later analysis reported that several of the most significant clusters appeared to be linked to common viral pathogens, among them Epstein-Barr virus. Certain indistinguishable V segments, among them TRBV6-2 and TRBV6-3, were excluded. Later on, a genetic analysis was performed. It linked a missense variant in DCLRE1C with V- and J-gene trimming of TCR beta.

The PCR used 60 Vbeta and 13 Jbeta primers. Assay: immunoSEQ multiplex PCR; the TCRdb copy retains only in-frame clones and omits some. The profile shows roughly 150,000 clones, 70% to 90% of them singletons. Unmatched junction bases numbered 9, after V lost 5 bases and J lost 7 bases. Germline V gene data show CDR1 as SGDLS and CDR2 as YYNGEE. CDR3 size: 14 residues. This TCR was sampled from a man aged 25 to 40 in good health and CMV-seropositive. The chain combines TRBV9 with TRBJ1-5, with 7 bases fitting TRBD1. The sequenced sample was PBMCs. CDR3 nucleotide sequence: TGTGCCAGCAGTTCCGACAGGGACCTCCAGCCCCAGCATTTT. Translating gives CASSSDRDLQPQHF.